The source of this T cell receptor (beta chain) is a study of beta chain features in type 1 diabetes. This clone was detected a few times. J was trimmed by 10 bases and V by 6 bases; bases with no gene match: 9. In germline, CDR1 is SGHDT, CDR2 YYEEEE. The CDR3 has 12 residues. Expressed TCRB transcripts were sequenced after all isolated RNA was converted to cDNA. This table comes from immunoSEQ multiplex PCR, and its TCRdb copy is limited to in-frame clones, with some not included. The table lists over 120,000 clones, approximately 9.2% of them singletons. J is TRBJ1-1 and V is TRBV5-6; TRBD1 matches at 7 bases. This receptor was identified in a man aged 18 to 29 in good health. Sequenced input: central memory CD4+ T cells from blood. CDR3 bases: TGTGCCAGCAACTCCAGACAGGGTATAGCTTTCTTT. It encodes CASNSRQGIAFF.